These 18 T cell receptor beta chains were all obtained from the same sample, sequenced in a study of T-cell reconstitution after alpha-beta-depleted transplantation in children. Unique molecular identifiers featured in how the TCRbeta library was prepared. TCRdb itself ran the PCR reads through MiXCR, one entry per CDR3 protein. The table records hundreds of thousands of distinct CDR3 sequences, roughly 15% of them present only once. The source was PBMCs, mostly from graft donor cells, collected 360 days after TCRalphabeta/CD19-depleted stem cell transplant. The source is a male patient under 18 who had a stem cell transplant for acute lymphoblastic leukemia, so the T cells may come from the graft donor.

V gene TRBV29-1 combines with J gene TRBJ2-7; TRBD1 agrees at 8 bases. There are 14 residues in the CDR3. J gave up 3 bases and V 6 bases, and 10 bases lay outside the gene matches. Germline assignment: CDR1 SQVTM and CDR2 ANQGSEA. CDR3 in DNA: TGCAGCGTGACCCCCAGGGGGCCCTACTACGAGCAGTACTTC. Translation gives CSVTPRGPYYEQYF.

The V gene is TRBV5-1, the J gene TRBJ1-2; D is uncertain. This CDR3 spans 14 amino acids. Germline CDR1 reads SGHRS; CDR2 reads YFSETQ. Trimming stripped 4 bases from V and 4 bases from J, with 14 bases between. In nucleotides, the CDR3 is TGCGCCAGCAGCCGGACCGTCGAGGGCTATGGCTACACCTTC. It is translated as CASSRTVEGYGYTF.

This clonotype was counted ten times or more. The V call is TRBV4-2, the J call TRBJ2-3; 10 bases align to TRBD2. Germline V CDR1 and CDR2: LGHNA, YNFKEQ. The CDR3 is made up of 13 amino acids. CDR3 residues: CAAGLAGADTQYF. Written as DNA, the CDR3 is TGTGCTGCTGGGCTAGCGGGAGCAGATACGCAGTATTTT.

This clonotype has a handful of counts. The chain uses TRBV4-1 and TRBJ1-1; the match to TRBD1 covers 8 bases. The CDR3 covers 14 residues. J lost 3 bases, V lost 4 bases, and 4 bases had no gene match. Germline V gene data show CDR1 as MGHRA and CDR2 as YSYEKL. The CDR3, as DNA: TGCGCCAGCAGCCGTCACAGGGGGGACACTGAAGCTTTCTTT. Amino acids: CASSRHRGDTEAFF.

At least ten counts were recorded for this clonotype. The J gene is TRBJ1-1, the V gene TRBV4-1, with 7 bases lining up with TRBD1. The CDR3 extends over 13 amino acids. J lost 8 bases, V lost 5 bases, and 8 bases had no gene match. CDR1 and CDR2 (germline): MGHRA, YSYEKL. The CDR3 loop reads CASSFPGQREAFF. CDR3 DNA sequence: TGCGCCAGCAGCTTCCCGGGACAGCGAGAAGCTTTCTTT.

The sample holds a few counts of this clonotype. This chain joins TRBV5-1 and TRBJ1-3; D is ambiguous. This CDR3 is built from 15 residues. Trimming removed 0 bases from V and 0 bases from J, with 7 bases in between. Germline V lookup: CDR1 SGHRS, CDR2 YFSETQ. CDR3 DNA: TGCGCCAGCAGCTTGGAGGCGGGCTCTGGAAACACCATATATTTT. Protein product: CASSLEAGSGNTIYF. The whole variable domain, remainder taken from reference TRBV5-1 and TRBJ1-3, is KAGVTQTPRYLIKTRGQQVTLSCSPISGHRSVSWYQQTPGQGLQFLFEYFSETQRNKGNFPGRFSGRQFSNSRSEMNVSTLELGDSALYLCASSLEAGSGNTIYFGEGSWLTVV.

In this sample, this clonotype turned up a few times. This chain links TRBV7-9 with TRBJ1-3, with D possibly being TRBD1 (5 bases). Germline CDR1 SEHNR, CDR2 FQNEAQ (reference sequence). CDR3 length: 16 amino acids. Trimming removed 2 bases from V and 0 bases from J, with 11 bases in between. For the CDR3, the DNA is TGTGCCAGCAGCTTAAACGGCGGGGGCTCTGGAAACACCATATATTTT. It specifies CASSLNGGGSGNTIYF.

The table lists this clonotype with many counts. V is TRBV24-1 and J is TRBJ2-5, with D maybe TRBD2 (5 bases). The CDR3 is 14 residues long. CDR1 and CDR2 from the germline V gene are KGHDR and SFDVKD. V was cut by 5 bases and J by 5 bases, with 14 bases left in between. In nucleotides, the CDR3 is TGTGCCACCAGTGTCCTGGGGAGTCGGGAGACCCAGTACTTC. Translated: CATSVLGSRETQYF.

This sequence joins TRBV14 and TRBJ2-5; D is uncertain. Germline CDR1 is SGHDN and CDR2 is FVKESK. This CDR3 is built from 14 residues. V lost 4 bases, J lost 5 bases, and 14 bases lay in between. CDR3 region: CASSRTSWQETQYF. CDR3 nucleotides: TGTGCCAGCAGCCGCACCTCGTGGCAGGAGACCCAGTACTTC. Filled out from reference TRBV14 and TRBJ2-5, the complete variable domain reads EAGVTQFPSHSVIEKGQTVTLRCDPISGHDNLYWYRRVMGKEIKFLLHFVKESKQDESGMPNNRFLAERTGGTYSTLKVQPAELEDSGVYFCASSRTSWQETQYFGPGTRLLVL.

This clonotype came up a few times. The rearrangement uses TRBV2 and TRBJ2-2; D uncertain. With 3 bases removed from V and 4 bases from J, the gap between germline ends came to 12 bases. This CDR3 spans 15 amino acids. The V gene's germline CDR1 is SNHLY and CDR2 FYNNEI. The CDR3 reads CASSDVETRTGELFF. The CDR3 DNA follows: TGTGCCAGCAGTGACGTGGAGACCCGCACCGGGGAGCTGTTTTTT.

Only a few counts were recorded for this clonotype. The chain carries TRBV4-1 and TRBJ2-1; D is possibly TRBD2 (5 bases). V lost 1 base to trimming and J lost 6 bases, with 10 bases between them. Germline V CDR1 and CDR2: MGHRA, YSYEKL. The CDR3 loop spans 14 amino acids. CDR3 sequence (DNA): TGCGCCAGCAGCCAAGCTCACGAGGGCAATGAGCAGTTCTTC. This sequence encodes CASSQAHEGNEQFF.

A few counts support this clonotype. The rearrangement joins TRBV3-1 to TRBJ2-1; the D is unclear. V was shortened by 9 bases and J by 3 bases, with 12 bases between the two germline ends. This CDR3 spans 13 amino acids. Germline loops: CDR1 LGHDT, CDR2 YNNKEL (reference sequence). CDR3 in DNA: TGTGCCAGTAAGAAGGGCCACTACAATGAGCAGTTCTTC. Amino acid sequence: CASKKGHYNEQFF.

This clonotype was recorded a few times. V and J are TRBV9 and TRBJ1-3; TRBD1 is a possible D gene (6 bases). Germline CDR1 and CDR2: SGDLS and YYNGEE. The CDR3 has 18 amino acids. Trimming left V 0 bases short and J 10 bases short, with 26 bases between. The CDR3 here is CASSVATSPGVLTRTIYF. The DNA of the CDR3 is TGTGCCAGCAGCGTAGCCACTTCGCCAGGGGTTCTTACGCGGACCATATATTTT.

This clonotype was observed a handful of times. The chain recombines TRBV20-1 with TRBJ1-1; TRBD1 might be the D (6 bases). The CDR3 length is 14 residues. With 5 bases removed from V and 7 bases from J, the gap between germline ends came to 20 bases. Germline CDR1 is DFQATT and CDR2 is SNEGSKA (reference sequence). The CDR3: CSAPTRPTGIEAFF. CDR3 DNA: TGCAGTGCTCCAACCCGGCCGACAGGTATTGAAGCTTTCTTT.

This clonotype appeared a few times. The chain links TRBV5-1 to TRBJ2-3; 10 nucleotides agree with TRBD2. V lost 4 bases to trimming and J lost 4 bases; unmatched junction nucleotides: 9. The germline CDR1 and CDR2 sequences are SGHRS and YFSETQ. The CDR3 is 16 residues long. CDR3 nucleotide sequence: TGCGCCAGCAGCGATACTAGCGGGATTTTGGCAGATACGCAGTATTTT. Translating it yields CASSDTSGILADTQYF.

This clonotype was seen a few times. The CDR3 here is CASSTRGTRTDTQYF. For the CDR3, the DNA is TGTGCCAGCAGCACCCGGGGGACCCGCACAGATACGCAGTATTTT. The chain has TRBV11-2 and TRBJ2-3, with D possibly TRBD2 on 6 matching bases. CDR3 length: 15 residues. Per germline, CDR1 SGHAT and CDR2 FQNNGV. V lost 5 bases and J 1 base, leaving 13 bases between the germline ends. The whole variable domain, remainder taken from reference TRBV11-2 and TRBJ2-3, is EAGVAQSPRYKIIEKRQSVAFWCNPISGHATLYWYQQILGQGPKLLIQFQNNGVVDDSQLPKDRFSAERLKGVDSTLKIQPAKLEDSAVYLCASSTRGTRTDTQYFGPGTRLTVL.

The J gene is TRBJ1-1, the V gene TRBV18; D is ambiguous. The length of the CDR3 is 15 residues. Germline V CDR1 and CDR2: KGHSH, LQKENI. Trimming stripped 0 bases from V and 3 bases from J, with 11 bases between. CDR3 sequence reads: CASSPPLTAHTEAFF. Written as DNA, the CDR3 is TGTGCCAGCTCACCACCGCTAACGGCCCACACTGAAGCTTTCTTT.

V is TRBV7-9 and J is TRBJ2-5; the D is unclear. The CDR3 contains 15 residues. V was pared by 4 bases and J by 1 base, with 13 bases between. Per the germline V gene, CDR1 is SEHNR and CDR2 is FQNEAQ (reference sequence). The CDR3 loop reads CASSWAGHRQETQYF. The CDR3 bases are TGTGCCAGCAGCTGGGCCGGGCACCGCCAAGAGACCCAGTACTTC.